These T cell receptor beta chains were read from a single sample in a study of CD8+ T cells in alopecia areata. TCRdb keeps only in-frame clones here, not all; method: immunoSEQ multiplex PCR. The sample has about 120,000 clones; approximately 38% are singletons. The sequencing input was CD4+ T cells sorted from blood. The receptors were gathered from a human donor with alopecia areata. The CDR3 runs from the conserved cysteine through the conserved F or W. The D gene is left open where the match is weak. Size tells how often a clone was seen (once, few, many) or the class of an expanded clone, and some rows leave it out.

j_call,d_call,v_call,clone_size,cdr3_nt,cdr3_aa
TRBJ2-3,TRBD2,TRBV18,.,TGTGCCAGCTCACCACCGGGGCTAGCGGGCACAGATACGCAGTATTTT,CASSPPGLAGTDTQYF
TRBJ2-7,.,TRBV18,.,TGTGCCAGCTCAATAGGGTTCTCCTACGAGCAGTACTTC,CASSIGFSYEQYF
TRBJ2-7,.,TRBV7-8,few,TGTGCCAGCAGCGGGAATACCGCATCCTACGAGCAGTACTTC,CASSGNTASYEQYF
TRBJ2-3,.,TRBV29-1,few,TGCAGCGTTGCGGGTCCAGGGACACCATCTGGTGTTACGCAGTATTTT,CSVAGPGTPSGVTQYF
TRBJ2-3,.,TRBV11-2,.,TGTGCCAGCAGCTTAGATAAGGGTCTCGGGCAGTATTTT,CASSLDKGLGQYF
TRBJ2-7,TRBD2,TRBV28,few,TGTGCCAGCAGTGAACTAGCGGGCTATAGCTCCTACGAGCAGTACTTC,CASSELAGYSSYEQYF
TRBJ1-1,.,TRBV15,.,TGTGCCACCAGCAGAGAGGCAGTTATGAACACTGAAGCTTTCTTT,CATSREAVMNTEAFF
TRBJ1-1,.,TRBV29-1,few,TGCAGCGTTGAATCCACTGAAGCTTTCTTT,CSVESTEAFF
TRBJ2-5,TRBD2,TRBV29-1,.,TGCAGCGTTGGGGGACTAGAGCGCGGCGCCCAGTACTTC,CSVGGLERGAQYF
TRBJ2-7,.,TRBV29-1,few,TGCAGCGTTGGAAAGGGCGCCGGATCCCCCTACGAGCAGTACTTC,CSVGKGAGSPYEQYF
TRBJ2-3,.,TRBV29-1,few,TGCAGCGTTGAAGGGGCTGGATCCACAGATACGCAGTATTTT,CSVEGAGSTDTQYF
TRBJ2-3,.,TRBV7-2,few,TGTGCCAGCAGCTCTTACACAGATACGCAGTATTTT,CASSSYTDTQYF
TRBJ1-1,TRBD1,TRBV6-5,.,TGTGCCAGCAGTCTCCTGACAGGGTCCACTGAAGCTTTCTTT,CASSLLTGSTEAFF
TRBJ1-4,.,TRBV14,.,TGTGCCAGCAGCCAAGTCACCGGGCGGAGTAATGAAAAACTGTTTTTT,CASSQVTGRSNEKLFF
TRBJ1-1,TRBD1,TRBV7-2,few,TGTGCCAGCAGCTTAGCGAGGGGACAGGGGAAAGAAGCTTTCTTT,CASSLARGQGKEAFF
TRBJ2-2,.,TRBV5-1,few,TGCGCCAGCAGCTTGGACACGAACACCGGGGAGCTGTTTTTT,CASSLDTNTGELFF
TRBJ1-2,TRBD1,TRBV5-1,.,TGCGCCAGCAGCTGGCCCCGGACAGGGGGGAACTATGGCTACACCTTC,CASSWPRTGGNYGYTF
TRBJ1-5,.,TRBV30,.,TGTGCCTGGAGTGTACCGTCCAGGAATCAGCCCCAGCATTTT,CAWSVPSRNQPQHF
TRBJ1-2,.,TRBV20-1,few,TGCAGTGCTTCCCTGGGCGGCTACACCTTC,CSASLGGYTF
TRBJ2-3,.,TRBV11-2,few,TGTGCCAGCAGCATCGACAGGAGCACAGATACGCAGTATTTT,CASSIDRSTDTQYF
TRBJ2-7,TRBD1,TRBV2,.,TGTGCCAGCAGCTACACACCGGGACAGGGACAACTCGAGCAGTACTTC,CASSYTPGQGQLEQYF
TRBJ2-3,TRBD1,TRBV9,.,TGTGCCAGCAGCGTAGGGGACGGGACAGGGACTAGCACAGATACGCAGTATTTT,CASSVGDGTGTSTDTQYF
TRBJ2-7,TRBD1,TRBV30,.,TGTGCCTGGAGTGGGGGGGACAGGGGGCCCTACGAGCAGTACTTC,CAWSGGDRGPYEQYF
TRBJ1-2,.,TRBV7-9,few,TGTGCCAGCAGATCCGGGGCCCGAGGCTACACCTTC,CASRSGARGYTF
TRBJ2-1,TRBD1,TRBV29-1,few,TGCAGCGCGAAATCCGGGACAGGGGGATATGAGCAGTTCTTC,CSAKSGTGGYEQFF